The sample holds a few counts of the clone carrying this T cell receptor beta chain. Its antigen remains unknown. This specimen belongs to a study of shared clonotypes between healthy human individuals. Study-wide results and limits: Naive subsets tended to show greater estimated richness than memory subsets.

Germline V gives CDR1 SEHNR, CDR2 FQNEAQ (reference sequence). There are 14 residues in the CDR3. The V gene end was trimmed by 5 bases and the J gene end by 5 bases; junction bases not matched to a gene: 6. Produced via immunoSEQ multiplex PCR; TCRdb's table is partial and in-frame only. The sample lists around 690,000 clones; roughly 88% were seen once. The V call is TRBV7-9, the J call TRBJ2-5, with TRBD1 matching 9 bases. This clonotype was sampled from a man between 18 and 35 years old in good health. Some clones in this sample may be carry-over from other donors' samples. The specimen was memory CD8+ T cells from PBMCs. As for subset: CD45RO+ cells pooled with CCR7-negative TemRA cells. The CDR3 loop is CASSLRTGDETQYF. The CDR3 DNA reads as TGTGCCAGCAGCCTGAGGACAGGGGACGAGACCCAGTACTTC.